What follows describes a single T cell receptor beta chain. Its antigen target is currently unknown. No base quality information exists; no much larger clone differs at one position. Per the germline V gene, KGHSH is the CDR1 and LQKENI is the CDR2. The CDR3 holds 13 amino acids from the cysteine to the phenylalanine. Here the CDR3 DNA is all that survives: 39 bases in frame from base 1. V lost 2 bases and J lost 5 bases; the stretch between them is 9 bases long. This record comes from a study of T cell responses to AZD1222 COVID-19 vaccine (dated by TCRdb to the early 2020s). With regard to the full study: TCR sequencing covered roughly 230 trial participants: 200 to 220 given two doses of AZD1222 and 26 given two doses of MenACWY control vaccine. Trial participants were enrolled by age into subgroups of 18-55, 56-69 and 70-plus years, and around 140, 26 and 57 TCR-sequenced participants, respectively, were included in these subgroups.

The time point label, as the study defines it: about 28 days (+/-7) after the second vaccine dose. AZD1222 recipients with second doses at about 4 weeks or about 12 weeks were pooled, because spike-specific TCR depth and breadth did not differ between schedules. Samples from vaccinated people were obtained from the UK trials COV001 and COV002, which included a single-blind randomized controlled phase 2/3 trial of AZD1222 (ChAdOx1 nCoV-19) in healthy adults. For TCRbeta chain sequencing, PBMC samples from trial participants were taken at day 0 and at day 28 after the second dose. The CDR3 regions of human TCRbeta chains were analyzed by immunosequencing. The authors processed their data as follows. TCRs in the repertoires were matched against a reference library of SARS-CoV-2-specific TCRs that had been generated with the MIRA antigen-specificity platform. Breadth was defined as the fraction of unique TCRs that were SARS-CoV-2-associated. Depth was defined as the fraction of total T cells that were SARS-CoV-2-associated. Using the MIRA data, each spike-specific TCR was mapped to the spike region that the TCR reacts to and placed in a CD4 or CD8 class. Log10-transformed breadth and depth values were compared by one-way ANOVA with Sidak's multiple comparisons tests. In its TCRdb copy, this immuneACCESS table keeps in-frame sequences only and misses some clones. Where compared with another copy, unresolved V genes explain less than half of these, and the others have no known cause. That table is the source of V, J and clone size, and D and trimming were worked out from the DNA. The sample contains 250,000 to 300,000 clones, roughly 93% of them found a single time. The top ten clones comprise 0.55% of the sample.

Study-level results and caveats: The whole spike protein was spanned by vaccine-associated CD4 TCRs, and dominant responses were seen in regions 160-218 and 743-854. The 56-69-year group was small, and its depth increase did not reach significance, likely because of low power. Only five to seven AZD1222 recipients were SARS-CoV-2 seropositive at baseline, limiting conclusions about previously exposed vaccinees. Reportedly, almost half of the unique spike-specific TCRs recognized epitopes lying outside the regions that are mutated in the B.1.351 and B.1.1.7 variants. After two AZD1222 doses, spike-specific TCR breadth and depth were significantly higher than at day 0 and than in MenACWY recipients. Because no day 14 peak-response samples were available, the repertoires could be characterized only after the peak T cell response. Most participants were white British and females outnumbered males, and the authors suggested that clonal diversity may have been underestimated.

This sequence was found in an adult who received the AZD1222 COVID-19 vaccine. The sequences come from peripheral blood, collected 28 days after the second AZD1222 dose. The rearranged segments are TRBV18 and TRBJ2-5, and perhaps TRBD2 as D gene, on 5 matching bases. The CDR3 sequence is CASSPNREETQYF. The sequence in DNA is TGTGCCAGCTCACCAAATAGGGAGGAGACCCAGTACTTC.